This TCR beta chain was recovered during a study of technical replicates of blood from a few donors. This clone was observed once. Data came from immunoSEQ multiplex PCR; TCRdb stores just in-frame clones and leaves some out. The table shows about 69,000 clones, with over 80% occurring only once. Trimming took 4 bases from V and 7 from J, leaving 15 bases between them. Germline assignment: CDR1 SGDLS and CDR2 YYNGEE. The CDR3 consists of 14 residues. The chain has TRBV9 and TRBJ1-5; D unresolved. The sequence derives from a human donor in good health. Some clones in this sample may be carry-over from other donors' samples. The sample comprised PBMCs. This chain's CDR3 is CASSPLGGRQPQHF. The CDR3 nucleotides read TGTGCCAGCAGCCCGCTGGGAGGTCGCCAGCCCCAGCATTTT.